One and the same sample provided the 2 T cell receptor beta chains below, sequenced in a study of T-cell reconstitution after alpha-beta-depleted transplantation in children. A TCRbeta library incorporating unique molecular identifiers was prepared. TCRdb processed the PCR reads anew with MiXCR; each CDR3 protein has one entry. This table holds roughly 220,000 distinct CDR3 sequences, about 9.6% found once. The specimen was PBMCs from the stem cell graft donor, collected from the stem cell graft. The source is a human donor who donated a stem cell graft to a child with SCID.

CDR3 loop: CASSLRPAGGPYEQYF. DNA for the CDR3: TGTGCCAGCAGTTTACGACCAGCGGGGGGGCCCTACGAGCAGTACTTC. The rearrangement joins TRBV27 to TRBJ2-7, with TRBD2 matching 10 bases. The CDR3 loop spans 16 amino acids. The germline V gene has CDR1 MNHEY and CDR2 SMNVEV (reference sequence). The ends lost 2 bases at V and 2 bases at J; junction bases unmatched: 6.

This clonotype was found many times. The rearrangement uses TRBV24-1 and TRBJ2-1; 7 bases fit TRBD2. Germline values: CDR1 KGHDR, CDR2 SFDVKD. V shed 2 bases, J shed 3 bases, and the junction held 3 bases outside the gene matches. This CDR3 comprises 15 residues. The CDR3 reads CATSDSPGGYNEQFF. The CDR3 DNA follows: TGTGCCACCAGTGATTCCCCGGGGGGCTACAATGAGCAGTTCTTC.